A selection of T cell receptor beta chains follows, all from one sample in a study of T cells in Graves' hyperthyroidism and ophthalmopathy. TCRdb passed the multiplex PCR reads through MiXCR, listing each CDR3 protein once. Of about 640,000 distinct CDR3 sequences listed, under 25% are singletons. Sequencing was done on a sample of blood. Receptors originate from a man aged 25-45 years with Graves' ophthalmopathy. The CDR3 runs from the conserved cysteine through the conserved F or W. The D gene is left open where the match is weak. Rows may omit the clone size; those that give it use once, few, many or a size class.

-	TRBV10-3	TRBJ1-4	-	CAISERPGGGNEKLFF	TGTGCCATCAGTGAACGACCAGGAGGGGGTAATGAAAAACTGTTTTTT
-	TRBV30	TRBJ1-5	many	CAWSARGQGPQHF	TGTGCCTGGAGTGCCCGGGGGCAGGGGCCCCAGCATTTT
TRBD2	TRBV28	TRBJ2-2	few	CASSPPSGADTGELFF	TGTGCCAGCAGTCCCCCTAGCGGAGCTGACACCGGGGAGCTGTTTTTT
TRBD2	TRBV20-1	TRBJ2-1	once	CSAGGSVGLAVNEQFF	TGCAGTGCCGGTGGGAGTGTCGGACTAGCGGTCAATGAGCAGTTCTTC
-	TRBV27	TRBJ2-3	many	CASSLRGDTSTDTQYF	TGTGCCAGCAGTTTACGGGGCGACACCAGCACAGATACGCAGTATTTT
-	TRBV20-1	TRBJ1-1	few	CSARDGGSGEAFF	TGCAGTGCTAGAGACGGAGGGAGCGGTGAAGCTTTCTTT
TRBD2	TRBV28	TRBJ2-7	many	CASSRGTSGGYEQYF	TGTGCCAGCAGCCGCGGGACTAGCGGGGGCTACGAGCAGTACTTC
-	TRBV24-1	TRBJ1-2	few	CATSSQEGDYGYTF	TGTGCCACCAGCAGCCAAGAGGGGGACTATGGCTACACCTTC
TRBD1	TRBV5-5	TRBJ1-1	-	CASSWGEGTGMPEAFF	TGTGCCAGCAGCTGGGGTGAAGGGACAGGGATGCCTGAAGCTTTCTTT
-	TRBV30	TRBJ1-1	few	CAWSPRREFTEAFF	TGTGCCTGGAGTCCTCGGCGGGAATTCACTGAAGCTTTCTTT
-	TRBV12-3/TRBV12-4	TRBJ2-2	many	CASTSERVTGELFF	TGTGCCAGCACCTCCGAAAGGGTAACCGGGGAGCTGTTTTTT
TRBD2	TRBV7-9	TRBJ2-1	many	CASSLRPGTSAHSYNEQFF	TGTGCCAGCAGCTTACGTCCCGGGACTAGCGCCCACTCCTACAATGAGCAGTTCTTC
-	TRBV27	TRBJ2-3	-	CASSQGSADTQYF	TGTGCCAGCAGTCAGGGAAGCGCAGATACGCAGTATTTT
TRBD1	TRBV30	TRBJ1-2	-	CASLQGGYGYTF	TGTGCCTCATTACAGGGGGGCTATGGCTACACCTTC
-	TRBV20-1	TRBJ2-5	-	CSAGAAEPQETQYF	TGCAGTGCTGGAGCGGCGGAGCCCCAAGAGACCCAGTACTTC
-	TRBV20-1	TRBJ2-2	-	CSARGRGSNTGELFF	TGCAGTGCTAGAGGTAGAGGTTCGAACACCGGGGAGCTGTTTTTT
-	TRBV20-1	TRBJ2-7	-	CSAQYRAYEQYF	TGCAGTGCCCAGTACCGGGCCTACGAGCAGTACTTC
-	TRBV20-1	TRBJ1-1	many	CSARMGMWTEAFF	TGCAGTGCTAGAATGGGGATGTGGACTGAAGCTTTCTTT
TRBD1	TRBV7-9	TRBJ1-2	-	CASSPPGQGALGGYTF	TGTGCCAGCAGTCCCCCGGGACAGGGGGCATTGGGGGGCTACACCTTC
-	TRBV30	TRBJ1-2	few	CAWWEGSYGYTF	TGTGCCTGGTGGGAGGGGAGCTATGGCTACACCTTC
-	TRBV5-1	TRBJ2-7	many	CASSLSSEGPYEQYF	TGCGCCAGCAGCTTGTCCAGCGAGGGGCCCTACGAGCAGTACTTC
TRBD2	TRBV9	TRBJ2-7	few	CASSVAASGDYEQYF	TGTGCCAGCAGCGTAGCGGCTAGCGGGGACTACGAGCAGTACTTC
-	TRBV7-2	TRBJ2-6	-	CASSVIGGALNSGANVLTF	TGTGCCAGCAGCGTAATAGGGGGGGCACTTAATTCTGGGGCCAACGTCCTGACTTTC
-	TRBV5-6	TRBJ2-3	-	CASSLGPEDTDTQYF	TGTGCCAGCAGCTTGGGACCAGAGGACACAGATACGCAGTATTTT
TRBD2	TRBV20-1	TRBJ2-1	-	CSARISGNNEQFF	TGCAGTGCTAGAATTAGCGGGAACAATGAGCAGTTCTTC
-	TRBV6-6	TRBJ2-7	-	CASSYPGLRDEQYF	TGTGCCAGCAGTTACCCGGGCCTCAGGGACGAGCAGTACTTC
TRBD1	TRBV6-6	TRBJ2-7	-	CASSYLNKVGQKYEQYF	TGTGCCAGCAGTTACCTGAATAAGGTGGGACAGAAGTACGAGCAGTACTTC
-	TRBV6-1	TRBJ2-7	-	CASGVASSYEQYF	TGTGCCAGCGGGGTAGCGTCATCTTACGAGCAGTACTTC
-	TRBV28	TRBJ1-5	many	CASRDAYSNQPQHF	TGTGCCAGCCGGGACGCTTATAGCAATCAGCCCCAGCATTTT
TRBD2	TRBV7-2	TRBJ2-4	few	CASTHGGGRNIQYF	TGTGCCAGCACTCACGGGGGGGGTAGGAACATTCAGTACTTC
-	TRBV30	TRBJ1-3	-	CAWTSLGNTIYF	TGTGCCTGGACCTCGTTGGGAAACACCATATATTTT
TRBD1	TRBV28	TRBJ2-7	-	CASASGQGSEQYF	TGTGCCAGCGCCTCGGGACAGGGATCCGAGCAGTACTTC
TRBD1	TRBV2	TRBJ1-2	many	CASSDGTGTGFYGYTF	TGTGCCAGCAGTGATGGCACCGGGACAGGGTTTTATGGCTACACCTTC
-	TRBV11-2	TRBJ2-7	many	CASSLGAGYEQYF	TGTGCCAGCAGCTTAGGGGCAGGGTACGAGCAGTACTTC
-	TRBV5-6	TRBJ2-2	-	CASSYGSNTGELLF	TGTGCCAGCAGCTACGGCAGTAACACCGGGGAGCTGCTTTTT
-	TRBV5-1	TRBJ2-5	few	CASSLYDPQETQYF	TGCGCCAGCAGCTTGTACGATCCTCAAGAGACCCAGTACTTC
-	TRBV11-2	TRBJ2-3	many	CASSLVAERRDTQYF	TGTGCCAGCAGCTTAGTAGCGGAGCGGAGGGATACGCAGTATTTT
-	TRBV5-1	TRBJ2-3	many	CASSEQGSTDTQYF	TGCGCCAGCAGCGAACAGGGTAGCACAGATACGCAGTATTTT
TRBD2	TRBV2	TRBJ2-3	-	CASKAGGSLDTQYF	TGTGCCAGCAAAGCGGGAGGGTCCTTAGATACGCAGTATTTT
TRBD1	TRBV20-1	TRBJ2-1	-	CSARVVTGSFF	TGCAGTGCTAGAGTGGTGACAGGGTCGTTCTTC
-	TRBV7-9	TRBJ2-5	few	CASSPLQGGMEIGKTQYF	TGTGCCAGCAGCCCCTTACAGGGCGGGATGGAGATTGGAAAGACCCAGTACTTC
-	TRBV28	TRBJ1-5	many	CASSLFAVISNQPQHF	TGTGCCAGCAGTTTATTTGCGGTGATTAGCAATCAGCCCCAGCATTTT
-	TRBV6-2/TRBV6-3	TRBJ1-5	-	CASSYSWRAEQPQHF	TGTGCCAGCAGTTACTCGTGGAGGGCCGAGCAGCCCCAGCATTTT
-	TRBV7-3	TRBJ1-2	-	CASSLGGTIGYTF	TGTGCCAGCAGCTTAGGCGGGACAATCGGCTACACCTTC
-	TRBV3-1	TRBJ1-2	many	CASSHGDIYGYTF	TGTGCCAGCAGCCATGGAGACATCTATGGCTACACCTTC
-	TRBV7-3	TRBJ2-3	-	CASSLPDISGDTQYF	TGTGCCAGCAGCCTCCCTGACATCTCGGGAGATACGCAGTATTTT
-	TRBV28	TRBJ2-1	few	CASTPLGVSSYNEQFF	TGTGCCAGCACTCCATTAGGGGTTAGCTCCTACAATGAGCAGTTCTTC
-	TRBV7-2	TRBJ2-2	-	CASSLDGRHGELFF	TGTGCCAGCAGCTTAGACGGGCGCCACGGGGAGCTGTTTTTT
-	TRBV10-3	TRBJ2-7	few	CAISESRRGLGLAGTEQYF	TGTGCCATCAGTGAGTCGCGCAGGGGGCTCGGTCTAGCGGGAACCGAGCAGTACTTC
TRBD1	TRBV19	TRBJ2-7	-	CASSTGTGAYEQYF	TGTGCCAGTAGTACCGGGACAGGGGCCTACGAGCAGTACTTC
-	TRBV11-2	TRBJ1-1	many	CASSYRQLITEAFF	TGTGCCAGCAGCTACAGACAGCTAATCACTGAAGCTTTCTTT
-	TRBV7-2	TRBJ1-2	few	CASSLGEGDGYTF	TGTGCCAGCAGCTTGGGGGAGGGGGATGGCTACACCTTC
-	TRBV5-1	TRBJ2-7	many	CASSLLPYEQYF	TGCGCCAGCAGCTTGCTCCCCTACGAGCAGTACTTC
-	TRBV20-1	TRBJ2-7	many	CSARGTGRLYEQYF	TGCAGTGCTAGAGGAACAGGGCGCCTCTACGAGCAGTACTTC
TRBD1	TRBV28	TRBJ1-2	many	CASSLFFGTGASYTF	TGTGCCAGCAGTTTATTTTTCGGGACAGGGGCGAGCTACACCTTC
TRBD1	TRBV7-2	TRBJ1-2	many	CASSIQGQGMKGYTF	TGTGCCAGCAGCATACAAGGACAGGGGATGAAGGGCTACACCTTC
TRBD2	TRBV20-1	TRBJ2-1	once	CSGRSSGGYNEQFF	TGCAGTGGCAGGTCTAGCGGGGGCTACAATGAGCAGTTCTTC
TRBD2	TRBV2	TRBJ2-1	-	CASTSELTAGEDNEQFF	TGTGCCAGCACCAGCGAACTGACGGCGGGGGAAGACAATGAGCAGTTCTTC
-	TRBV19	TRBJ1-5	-	CASSIDWARSHQPQHF	TGTGCCAGTAGTATAGATTGGGCCAGGAGCCATCAGCCCCAGCATTTT